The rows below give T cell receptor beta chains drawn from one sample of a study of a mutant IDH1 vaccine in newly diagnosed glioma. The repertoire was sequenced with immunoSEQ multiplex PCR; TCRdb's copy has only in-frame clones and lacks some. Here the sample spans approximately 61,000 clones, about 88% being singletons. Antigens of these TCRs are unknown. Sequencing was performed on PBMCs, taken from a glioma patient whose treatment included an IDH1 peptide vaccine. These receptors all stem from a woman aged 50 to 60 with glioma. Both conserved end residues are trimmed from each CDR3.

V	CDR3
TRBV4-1	ASSQGVTGAGNTIY
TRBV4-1	ASSQPTGETEAF
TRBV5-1	ASSLEAGGYGYT
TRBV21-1	ASSPKGKGQGQGYT
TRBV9	ASTTQGAAGNTIY
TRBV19	ASTIGTANTEAF
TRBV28	ASGRGRGSGNTIY
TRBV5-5	ASSLVPGQGNEKLF
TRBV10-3	AISDNPGSDSNQPQH
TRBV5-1	ASSLEVTDTQY
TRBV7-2	ASSLDIVSPLH
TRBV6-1	ASSERGTEAF
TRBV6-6	ASSSPDRGGEQY
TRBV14	ASSQAKGRGGDARRSYNEQF
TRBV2	ASTVRAYEQY
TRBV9	ASSATRQSGYT
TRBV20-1	SAKGGVGYT
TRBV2	ASSDGLPDTQY
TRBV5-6	ASSLVGQKSTEAF
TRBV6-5	ASRRGQTATEAF
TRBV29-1	SVDSGLGNYEQY
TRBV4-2	ASSHLAGGNGNTIY
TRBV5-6	ASSAGTESYGYT
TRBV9	ASSVATGSYSPLH
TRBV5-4	ASSLDNQPQH
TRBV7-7	ASSPTATGELF
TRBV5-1	ASSSDRGYGYT
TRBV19	ASTVGSSTDTQY
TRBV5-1	ASRPITRSEQY